This paragraph reports one T cell receptor beta chain. Which antigen it targets is not known. The record has no base qualities; no much larger clone is one base away. The data are from a study of T cells in Graves' hyperthyroidism and ophthalmopathy (dated by TCRdb to between 2019 and 2020). Background on the whole study: TCR V-J signatures able to tell the groups apart were searched for in a discovery cohort of some 97 patients, of whom 43 had Graves' ophthalmopathy and about 55 had stable Graves' hyperthyroidism. Prospective prediction of ophthalmopathy was tested in an independent validation cohort consisting of fewer than 20 hyperthyroidism patients and approximately 16 patients who later progressed to ophthalmopathy. The approximately 97 discovery patients were randomly divided into training and test sets at a 7:3 ratio. In about 6 Graves' hyperthyroidism patients, the study also compared T-cell repertoires from thyroid tissue with T-cell repertoires from blood. Once sampling was done, hyperthyroidism patients were given methimazole at a starting dose of 30 mg daily, whereas ophthalmopathy patients were given high-dose intravenous methylprednisolone. The paper describes TCR Vbeta CDR3 sequencing of 120 to 150 peripheral blood samples, made up of under 50 ophthalmopathy patients, roughly 72 hyperthyroidism patients and 17 progressor patients.

Exclusion was applied to patients with uncontrolled infections, other autoimmune diseases, pregnancy or lactation. Diagnoses were established on the basis of clinical symptoms, serum thyroxine and TRAb, thyroid ultrasound, and orbital computed tomography. Trizol reagent was used to extract total RNA, and RNA quality was then checked on an Agilent 2100 Bioanalyzer. As encoded in the germline V gene, CDR1 is SGHTA while CDR2 is FQGNSA. The CDR3 starts with the cysteine, ends with the phenylalanine, and has 12 residues. The kept DNA is CDR3 alone, 36 bases in frame from the first base. Results and caveats for the whole study, not just this receptor: During validation, the model predicted progression to ophthalmopathy a median of approximately 6 months ahead of onset, with more than 60% sensitivity and 72.22% specificity. Most expanded thyroid clonotypes (frequency above 0.001) were also found in blood, which suggests that blood repertoires may mirror thyroid immune responses. No statistical method was used to set the sample size in advance, and investigators knew the group allocation. A 13 V-J signature model separated ophthalmopathy from stable hyperthyroidism, with over 85% sensitivity and about 81% specificity in cross-validation and 80%/75% in testing.

TCR beta CDR3 regions were amplified from RNA transcripts. The TCR CDR3 was subjected to a first round of RT-PCR using the HTBI primer set and the Qiagen OneStep RT-PCR kit. A second multiplex PCR round built the libraries, followed by size selection and purification. Paired-end sequencing of the libraries was performed with 100 bp reads on an Illumina HiSeq2000. Per the original workflow: SOAPnuke was used to process the raw data, removing reads that contained adapters or uncalled bases, had a mean Phred below 15, or lacked an exact match to the constant primer or identifier. High-quality paired reads were merged using COPE v1.2.5, and each unique nucleotide sequence was defined as a clonotype. MiTCR v1.1 was used to align the clonotypes against IMGT TRBV, TRBD and TRBJ reference segments. Analysis was restricted to V-J combinations with a frequency above 0.0001, which covered roughly 99% of repertoires. The TCS score was defined as the ratio of F50 (clonal expansion) to E x V (chaos), calculated using BLOSUM62-based TCRdist between CDR3 peptides within each V-J. Welch's t-statistics and random forest reduced around 510 V-J features to 13, which were used in a naive Bayes classifier (R e1071). The Morisita-Horn index was used to measure how similar the thyroid and blood repertoires were. TCRdb itself trimmed the public reads at Q25 with fastp, ran MiXCR and retained productive beta chains. Rows are unified per CDR3 protein, each entry keeping the most common DNA and genes. These V and J calls originate from TCRdb's pipeline instead of the authors' own analysis. This sample gives roughly 500,000 distinct CDR3 sequences in total; roughly 45% of them show up just once. Together, the top ten hold around 44% of the sample.

Material for sequencing was peripheral blood or thyroid tissue (not recorded which). This receptor was obtained from an adult woman with Graves' disease, either hyperthyroidism or ophthalmopathy (not recorded which). This receptor chain uses TRBV7-2 and TRBJ2-5; TRBD2 fits 9 bases in the junction. Matching the DNA end better, TRBJ2-1 makes the J call doubtful. The DNA sequence reads TGTGCCAGCAGCGTCCCTAGCGGGACCCAGTTCTTC. Translated, this is CASSVPSGTQFF.